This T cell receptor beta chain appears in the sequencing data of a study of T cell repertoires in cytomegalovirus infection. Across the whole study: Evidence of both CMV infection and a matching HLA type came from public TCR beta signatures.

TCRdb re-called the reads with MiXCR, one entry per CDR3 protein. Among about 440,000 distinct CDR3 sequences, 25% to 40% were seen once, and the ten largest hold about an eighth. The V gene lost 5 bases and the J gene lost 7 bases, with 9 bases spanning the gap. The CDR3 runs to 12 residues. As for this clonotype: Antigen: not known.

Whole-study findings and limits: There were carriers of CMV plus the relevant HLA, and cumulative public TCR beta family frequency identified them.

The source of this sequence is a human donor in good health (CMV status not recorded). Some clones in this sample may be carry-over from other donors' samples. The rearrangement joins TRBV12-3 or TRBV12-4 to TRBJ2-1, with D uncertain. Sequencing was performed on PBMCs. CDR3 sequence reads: CASSTPPNEQFF. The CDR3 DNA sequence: TGTGCCAGCAGTACCCCCCCAAATGAGCAGTTCTTC.